A selection of T cell receptor beta chains follows, all from one sample in a study of T cell changes during pregnancy in multiple sclerosis. Produced via immunoSEQ multiplex PCR; TCRdb's table is partial and in-frame only. Of about 98,000 clones listed, approximately 90% are singletons. Sequences were derived from peripheral blood, sampled after pregnancy. The receptors come from a female donor in good health, enrolled as a control in a pregnancy study. Both conserved end residues are part of each CDR3.

V gene,J gene,CDR3 length,CDR3 protein
TRBV9,TRBJ1-6,13,CASSPGQDSPLHF
TRBV5-1,TRBJ1-1,13,CASSYDRGPEAFF
TRBV27,TRBJ2-1,15,CASSRQGGPYNEQFF
TRBV4-2,TRBJ1-2,16,CASSQLDEGGHYGYTF
TRBV7-9,TRBJ1-4,14,CASSLDGRSEKLFF
TRBV7-2,TRBJ2-2,13,CASSLTAVGELFF
TRBV9,TRBJ2-5,16,CASSVGASGTKETQYF
TRBV4-1,TRBJ1-2,15,CASSQAHPTNYGYTF
TRBV19,TRBJ2-1,18,CASSIDPSLAGGTYEQFF
TRBV28,TRBJ2-5,15,CASSRSGRGRETQYF
TRBV6-6,TRBJ1-4,15,CASSAPQASAEKLFF
TRBV2,TRBJ1-6,13,CASAGGRGSPLHF
TRBV5-4,TRBJ1-6,14,CASSLGTGGSPLHF
TRBV15,TRBJ2-3,15,CATSSRDRVTDTQYF
TRBV6-1,TRBJ2-7,15,CASSDAYRVINEQYF
TRBV5-4,TRBJ1-2,16,CASSLETGALLYGYTF
TRBV5-1,TRBJ1-1,16,CASSLEAVSLNTEAFF
TRBV10-1,TRBJ1-6,14,CASRGAGANSPLHF
TRBV19,TRBJ2-7,15,CASRWRTGGFYEQYF
TRBV6-5,TRBJ1-2,15,CARGAFGQDAYGYTF
TRBV15,TRBJ2-7,16,CATSRAFAGASHEQYF
TRBV5-4,TRBJ2-7,16,CASSFPPGREANEQYF